This TCR beta chain was sequenced for a study of T cells in Graves' hyperthyroidism and ophthalmopathy. Study-level information: Peripheral blood was obtained at initial diagnosis, preceding any treatment. General study findings and limits: Blood shared most expanded thyroid clonotypes above 0.001. Progression to ophthalmopathy was predicted a median of 6.5 months early.

There were TCR beta CDR3 regions amplified from RNA transcripts. HTBI primers were employed in a first-round RT-PCR of the TCR CDR3. TCRdb reanalysed the multiplex PCR reads using MiXCR and keeps one entry per CDR3 protein. In the table there are 550,000 to 650,000 distinct CDR3 sequences, over 11% of which are singletons. The CDR3 extends over 14 amino acids. Germline assignment: CDR1 SGHRS and CDR2 YFSETQ. The V end was cut by 5 bases, the J end by 1 base, with 12 bases between. Clinical symptoms, serum thyroxine, TRAb, thyroid ultrasound and orbital computed tomography informed diagnoses. This clonotype was recorded at least ten times. The antigen is unknown.

The specimen was blood. The source of this sequence is a woman aged 25 to 39 with Graves' hyperthyroidism that later progressed to Graves' ophthalmopathy. The V gene is TRBV5-1, the J gene TRBJ1-1, with D unclear. CDR3 protein: CASSPAAGNTEAFF. The CDR3 DNA reads TGCGCCAGCAGTCCCGCGGCGGGGAACACTGAAGCTTTCTTT.